This T cell receptor (beta chain) originates from a study of blood T cell repertoires in COVID-19 (TCRdb year 2020). General notes on the study: Collaborator samples came from the United States, Italy and Spain and covered acute and convalescent phases of COVID-19. The material from the prospective study consisted of cDNA or gDNA derived from T cells, B-cell-depleted T cells, or PBMCs. Subjects who had been exposed to COVID-19, were actively infected with it, or had recovered from it provided the deeply sampled blood TCRbeta repertoires that made up the dataset. A freely available public database, intended as a resource for researchers studying the immune response to SARS-CoV-2, is where the repertoires were released. Samples were obtained from the ongoing ImmuneRACE study (first 160 participants) and from over 1,000 subjects provided by 6 global collaborators. A de-identified subject ID, COVID-19 status, age in years and sex were almost always included in the sample metadata. HLA class I and class II types, where available, came from metadata supplied by the sample provider rather than from assay-based typing. The investigation overall reported the following: How much clinical and demographic metadata was included differed by source and by participant, and the metadata was provided uncurated.

With regard to this clone: What antigen it recognizes has not been identified. Per-nucleotide qualities are absent, and no much larger clonotype sits a single base away.

TCRbeta CDR3 regions were amplified from genomic DNA by means of the immunoSEQ Assay, a bias-controlled multiplex PCR. Processing in the source paper ran as follows. Nucleated cell counts per sample were estimated from amplification of reference gene primers within the assay. Sequence reads were collapsed and filtered to measure the absolute abundance of every unique TCRbeta CDR3 rearrangement. Productive Simpson clonality was computed per sample as the square root of Simpson's diversity index over productive rearrangements. TCRdb holds this immuneACCESS table with in-frame rearrangements only. Some clones are missing; in checked studies, unresolved V genes explain under half, and the rest has no known cause. The V and J calls and clone size were taken over from that table, and D and trimming were inferred from the DNA. The sample table records some 510,000 clones; more than 75% of these occur just once. Approximately 1.8% of the sample belongs to the ten largest clones.

The germline V gene encodes CDR1 SGHNT and CDR2 YENEEA. The CDR3 runs 17 amino acids, cysteine and phenylalanine included. Only the CDR3 part of the read is kept: 51 bases, read in frame from the first base. Relative to germline, V is 3 bases shorter and J is 3 bases shorter, with 17 bases between their ends. Enrolling through a virtual design, the prospective study's participants ranged in age from roughly 18 to 95 years and lived across approximately 25 United States geographic areas. In the prospective study, participants were assigned to cohorts based on the clinical history participants reported in a screening survey and a study questionnaire. Recovered participants in ImmuneRACE Cohort 3 were defined as having two consecutive negative NP/OP PCR tests, clearance from a healthcare professional, or resolution of symptoms. In the prospective study, mobile phlebotomists collected whole blood, serum and a nasopharyngeal or oropharyngeal swab from each participant. Over a roughly 2-month period, participants in the prospective study had the option of providing additional blood draws and questionnaires. Before DNA extraction, prospective study blood samples were shipped either frozen or at room temperature.

Specimen: PBMCs or T cells enriched from blood (not recorded which). This sequence was found in a woman between 40 and 50 years old who had recovered from COVID-19. The rearranged segments are TRBV11-3 and TRBJ2-2; a confident D gene designation cannot be given. The CDR3 here reads CASSLYAQHEDTGELFF. The DNA sequence is TGTGCCAGCAGCTTGTATGCTCAACACGAGGACACCGGGGAGCTGTTTTTT. With the portions outside the CDR3 filled from the reference TRBV11-3 and TRBJ2-2 genes, the complete variable region becomes EAGVVQSPRYKIIEKKQPVAFWCNPISGHNTLYWYLQNLGQGPELLIRYENEEAVDDSQLPKDRFSAERLKGVDSTLKIQPAELGDSAVYLCASSLYAQHEDTGELFFGEGSRLTVL.